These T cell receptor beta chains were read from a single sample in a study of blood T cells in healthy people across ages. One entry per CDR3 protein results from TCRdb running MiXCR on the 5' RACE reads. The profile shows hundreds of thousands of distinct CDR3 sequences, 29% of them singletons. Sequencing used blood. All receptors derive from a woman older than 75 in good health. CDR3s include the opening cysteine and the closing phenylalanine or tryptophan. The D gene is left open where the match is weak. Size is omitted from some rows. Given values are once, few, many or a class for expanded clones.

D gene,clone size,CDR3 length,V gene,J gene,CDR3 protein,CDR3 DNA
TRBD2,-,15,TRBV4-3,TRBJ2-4,CASSPGTSGLYGQYF,TGCGCCAGCAGCCCCGGGACTAGCGGCCTGTACGGGCAGTACTTC
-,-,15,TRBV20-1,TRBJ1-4,CSAPEKGVGFEKLFF,TGCAGTGCACCTGAGAAGGGGGTCGGTTTTGAAAAACTGTTTTTT
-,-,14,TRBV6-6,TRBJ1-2,CASSDTAPGPGYTF,TGTGCCAGCAGTGATACAGCCCCAGGCCCGGGCTACACCTTC
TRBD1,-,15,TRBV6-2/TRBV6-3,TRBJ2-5,CASSSGTGITNGQYF,TGTGCCAGCAGTTCGGGGACAGGGATAACAAATGGGCAGTACTTC
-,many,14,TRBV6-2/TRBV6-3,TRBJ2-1,CASSYRGPYNEQFF,TGTGCCAGCAGTTACCGGGGTCCCTACAATGAGCAGTTCTTC
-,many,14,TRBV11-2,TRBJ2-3,CASSLWYTGDTQYF,TGTGCCAGCAGCTTATGGTACACGGGAGATACGCAGTATTTT
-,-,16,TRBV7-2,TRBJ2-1,CANSLGGRLELYEQFF,TGTGCCAACAGCTTAGGGGGGAGACTAGAGCTGTATGAGCAGTTCTTC
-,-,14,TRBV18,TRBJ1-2,CASSPKTDGYGYTF,TGTGCCAGCTCACCGAAAACTGACGGCTATGGCTACACCTTC
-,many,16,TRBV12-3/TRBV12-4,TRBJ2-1,CASSAGTNLAVNEQFF,TGTGCCAGCAGTGCAGGGACGAACTTGGCCGTTAATGAGCAGTTCTTC
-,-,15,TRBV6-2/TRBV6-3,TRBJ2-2,CASQGGGKSTGELFF,TGTGCCAGCCAGGGAGGGGGCAAGAGCACCGGGGAGCTGTTTTTT
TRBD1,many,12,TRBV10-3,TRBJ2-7,CAIGQGNYEQYF,TGTGCCATCGGACAGGGGAACTACGAGCAGTACTTC
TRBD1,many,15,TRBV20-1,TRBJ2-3,CSVPLGTGAPDTQYF,TGCAGTGTTCCCTTGGGGACAGGGGCCCCAGATACGCAGTATTTT
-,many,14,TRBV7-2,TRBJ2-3,CASSATRPQDTQYF,TGTGCCAGCAGCGCGACTCGGCCCCAGGATACGCAGTATTTT
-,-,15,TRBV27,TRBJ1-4,CASSSRRQSNEKLFF,TGTGCCAGCAGTTCACGAAGACAGTCCAATGAAAAACTGTTTTTT
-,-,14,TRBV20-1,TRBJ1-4,CSASEAAGPEKLFF,TGCAGTGCTAGCGAGGCGGCAGGACCGGAAAAACTGTTTTTT
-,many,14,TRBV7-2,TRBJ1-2,CASSFSSDDYGYTF,TGTGCCAGCAGCTTTTCCTCGGACGACTATGGCTACACCTTC
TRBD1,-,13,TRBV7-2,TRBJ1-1,CAVGTGINTEAFF,TGTGCCGTAGGGACAGGGATTAACACTGAAGCTTTCTTT
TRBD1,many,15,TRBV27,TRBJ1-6,CASSSAQGVNSPLHF,TGTGCCAGCAGTTCGGCTCAGGGGGTGAATTCACCCCTCCACTTT
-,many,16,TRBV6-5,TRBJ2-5,CASSYFVGQSQETQYF,TGTGCCAGCAGTTACTTCGTCGGACAGTCCCAAGAGACCCAGTACTTC
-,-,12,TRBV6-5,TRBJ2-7,CASSYSADEQYF,TGTGCCAGCAGTTACTCCGCCGACGAGCAGTACTTC
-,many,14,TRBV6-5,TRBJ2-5,CASSYSQLQETQYF,TGTGCCAGCAGTTACTCGCAGCTACAAGAGACCCAGTACTTC
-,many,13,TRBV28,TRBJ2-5,CASSPRDEETQYF,TGTGCCAGCAGTCCCCGGGACGAAGAGACCCAGTACTTC
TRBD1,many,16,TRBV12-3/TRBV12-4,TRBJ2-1,CASSLSRQGVYNEQFF,TGTGCCAGCAGCCTGTCCCGACAGGGGGTATACAATGAGCAGTTCTTC
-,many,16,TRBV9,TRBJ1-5,CASSSDRPRLNQPQHF,TGTGCCAGCAGCTCTGACAGGCCGCGCCTAAATCAGCCCCAGCATTTT
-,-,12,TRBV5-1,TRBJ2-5,CASSLAMATQYF,TGCGCCAGCAGCTTAGCTATGGCGACCCAGTACTTC
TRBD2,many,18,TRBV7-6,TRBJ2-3,CASSLATLAGGSTDTQYF,TGTGCCAGCAGCTTAGCGACCCTAGCGGGGGGGAGCACAGATACGCAGTATTTT
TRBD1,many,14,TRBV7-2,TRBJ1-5,CASSKTGVNQPQHF,TGTGCCAGCAGCAAGACAGGGGTCAATCAGCCCCAGCATTTT
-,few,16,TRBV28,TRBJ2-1,CASSPLGQSSYNEQFF,TGTGCCAGCAGTCCCCTAGGACAGTCCTCCTACAATGAGCAGTTCTTC
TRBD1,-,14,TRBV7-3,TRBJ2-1,CASSTGTGSNERFF,TGTGCCAGCAGCACCGGGACAGGGTCGAATGAGCGGTTCTTC
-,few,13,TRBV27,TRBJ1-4,CASSAHSSSLQFF,TGTGCCAGCAGTGCCCACTCATCTAGCTTACAGTTTTTT
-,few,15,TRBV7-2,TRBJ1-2,CASSLEGTGAYGYTF,TGTGCCAGCAGCTTAGAAGGTACCGGGGCCTATGGCTACACCTTC
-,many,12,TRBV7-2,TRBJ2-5,CASSLYRETQYF,TGTGCCAGCAGCCTATACCGAGAGACCCAGTACTTC
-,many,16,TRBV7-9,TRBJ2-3,CASSLPRGSDLDTQYF,TGTGCCAGCAGCTTACCCCGAGGGAGTGATTTGGATACGCAGTATTTT
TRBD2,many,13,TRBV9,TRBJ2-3,CASSGGLADTQYF,TGTGCCAGCAGCGGCGGACTAGCGGATACGCAGTATTTT
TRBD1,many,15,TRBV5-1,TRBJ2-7,CASSPRTGDNGEQYF,TGCGCCAGCAGCCCGAGGACAGGGGATAACGGCGAGCAGTACTTC
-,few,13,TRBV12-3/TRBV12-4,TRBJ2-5,CASRLAIGETQYF,TGTGCCAGCAGGCTGGCCATTGGAGAGACCCAGTACTTC
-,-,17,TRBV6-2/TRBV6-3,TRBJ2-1,CASSSHLGTVGYNEQFF,TGTGCCAGCAGCTCGCACCTGGGGACGGTGGGATACAATGAGCAGTTCTTC
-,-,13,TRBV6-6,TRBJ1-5,CASTQGRGQPQHF,TGTGCCAGCACCCAGGGTAGAGGTCAGCCCCAGCATTTT
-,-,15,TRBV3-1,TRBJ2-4,CASSQPGVAKNIRYF,TGTGCCAGCAGCCAGCCAGGGGTAGCCAAAAACATTCGGTACTTC
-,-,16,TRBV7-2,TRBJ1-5,CASSPQGHVSNQPQHF,TGTGCCAGCAGCCCCCAGGGACACGTAAGCAATCAGCCCCAGCATTTT
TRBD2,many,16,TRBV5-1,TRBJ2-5,CASSLARLAGKETQYF,TGCGCCAGCAGCTTGGCCCGGCTAGCGGGGAAAGAGACCCAGTACTTC
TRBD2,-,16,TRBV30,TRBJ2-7,CAWSPFLAGGIYGQYF,TGTGCCTGGAGTCCCTTTCTAGCGGGGGGGATTTACGGGCAGTACTTC
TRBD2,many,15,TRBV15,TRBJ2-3,CATTAGGGNTDTQYF,TGTGCCACCACCGCGGGGGGGGGAAACACAGATACGCAGTATTTT
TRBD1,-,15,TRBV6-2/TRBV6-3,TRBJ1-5,CASTAGGTGGQPQHF,TGTGCCAGCACCGCGGGCGGGACAGGTGGTCAGCCCCAGCATTTT
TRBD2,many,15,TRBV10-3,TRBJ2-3,CATLFSGALTDTQYF,TGTGCCACCCTTTTTAGCGGGGCCCTTACAGATACGCAGTATTTT
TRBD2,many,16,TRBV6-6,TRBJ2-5,CASSFPTSGGWETQYF,TGTGCCAGCAGTTTCCCCACTAGCGGGGGTTGGGAGACCCAGTACTTC
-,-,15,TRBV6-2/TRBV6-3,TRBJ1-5,CASSGVNYSNQPQHF,TGTGCCAGCTCAGGTGTGAACTATAGCAATCAGCCCCAGCATTTT
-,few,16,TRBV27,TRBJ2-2,CASKLSGTRPTGELFF,TGTGCCAGCAAACTGTCCGGGACGCGCCCCACCGGGGAGCTGTTTTTT
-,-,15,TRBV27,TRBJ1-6,CASSLLARMNSSLHF,TGTGCCAGCAGTTTATTAGCACGGATGAATTCATCCCTCCACTTT
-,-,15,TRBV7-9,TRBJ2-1,CASSLTARKRNEQFF,TGTGCCAGCAGCTTAACGGCCCGAAAGCGTAATGAGCAGTTCTTC
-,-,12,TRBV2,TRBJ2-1,CANSDEGFEQFF,TGTGCCAACAGTGACGAGGGCTTCGAGCAGTTCTTC
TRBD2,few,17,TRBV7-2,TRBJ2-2,CASSFWGTGRWTGELFF,TGTGCCAGCAGCTTTTGGGGCACCGGGAGGTGGACCGGGGAGCTGTTTTTT
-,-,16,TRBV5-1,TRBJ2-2,CASSKIGPMNTGELFF,TGCGCCAGCAGCAAAATTGGACCGATGAACACCGGGGAGCTGTTTTTT
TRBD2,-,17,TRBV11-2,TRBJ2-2,CASSPRASGGATGELFF,TGTGCCAGCAGCCCCCGAGCTAGCGGGGGGGCCACCGGGGAGCTGTTTTTT
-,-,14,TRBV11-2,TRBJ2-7,CAGSLEGGRLGQYF,TGTGCCGGCAGCTTAGAGGGAGGCCGGCTCGGGCAGTACTTC
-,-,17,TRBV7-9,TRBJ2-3,CASRLALPWGSTDTQYF,TGTGCCAGCAGGTTAGCCCTTCCGTGGGGGAGCACAGATACGCAGTATTTT
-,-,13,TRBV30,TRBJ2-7,CAWSVGGLYEQYF,TGTGCCTGGAGTGTTGGGGGCCTCTACGAGCAGTACTTC
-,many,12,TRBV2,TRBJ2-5,CASSEDLKTQYF,TGTGCCAGCAGTGAAGATCTAAAGACCCAGTACTTC
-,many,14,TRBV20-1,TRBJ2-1,CSGGPSTPYNEQFF,TGCAGTGGGGGTCCGAGCACTCCCTACAATGAGCAGTTCTTC